This T cell receptor (beta chain) was retrieved from a study of blood T cell repertoires in COVID-19. Libraries were prepared by immunoSEQ multiplex PCR; TCRdb keeps only in-frame clonotypes and omits some of them. The sample carries approximately 220,000 clones, approximately 80% recorded once. Germline CDR1 is SGHKS and CDR2 is YYEKEE (reference sequence). The CDR3 is 15 amino acids. J was trimmed by 3 bases and V by 4 bases; bases with no gene match: 5. The material sequenced was peripheral blood. This sequence was found in a woman aged 80 or over with acute or convalescent COVID-19. The genes are TRBV5-5 and TRBJ2-3; the match to TRBD1 covers 10 bases. The chain's CDR3 is CASSLGTGDTDTQYF. The CDR3 DNA reads as TGTGCCAGCAGCCTGGGGACAGGGGATACAGATACGCAGTATTTT.